These 24 T cell receptor beta chains originate from one sample sequenced in a study of graft-versus-host responses after intestinal transplantation. The assay was immunoSEQ multiplex PCR, and TCRdb's table has in-frame clones only and misses some. This sample has about 39,000 clones; about 90% occur once, and the top ten carry around 6.8%. Sequencing used PBMCs, obtained less than 280 days after transplant. The origin of the receptors is a human patient who received an intestinal transplant, so some T cells may come from the graft donor.

The chain uses TRBV6-5 and TRBJ1-5; the match to TRBD1 covers 7 bases. The J segment lost 2 bases and the V segment lost 6 bases, leaving 4 bases of the junction unmatched. The CDR3 sequence is 14 residues long. In germline, CDR1 is MNHEY, CDR2 SVGAGI. The CDR3 loop is CASRPGGGNQPQHF. The CDR3 DNA reads as TGTGCCAGCAGGCCAGGGGGGGGCAATCAGCCCCAGCATTTT.

The genes are TRBV5-4 and TRBJ1-2, with 9 bases matching TRBD1. Germline lookup yields CDR1 SGHNT and CDR2 YYREEE (reference sequence). The trim removed 1 base at V and 7 bases at J, leaving 5 bases unmatched. The CDR3 consists of 14 residues. This CDR3 reads CASSLRHRGLGYTF. CDR3 in DNA: TGTGCCAGCAGCTTGCGGCACAGGGGGCTTGGCTACACCTTC.

This clone was seen a single time. The chain links TRBV30 to TRBJ2-3; 9 bases agree with TRBD2. The germline V gene has CDR1 GTSNPN and CDR2 SVGIG (reference sequence). The V gene end was trimmed by 5 bases and the J gene end by 0 bases; junction bases not matched to a gene: 6. This CDR3 is 15 amino acids long. The CDR3 DNA is TGTGCCTGGGCAGCGGGGGGATCTAGCACAGATACGCAGTATTTT. It is translated as CAWAAGGSSTDTQYF.

This rearrangement joins TRBV5-1 to TRBJ2-1; D unclear. The germline gives CDR1 SGHRS, CDR2 YFSETQ. The germline V and J ends were trimmed by 1 base and 10 bases, with 12 bases remaining between them. The CDR3 extends over 13 amino acids. This CDR3 reads CASSLTHGLEQFF. CDR3 coding DNA: TGCGCCAGCAGCTTGACCCATGGTCTCGAGCAGTTCTTC.

The DNA of the CDR3 is TGTGCTAGTGGTTTGGAGGCAGGGAATCAGCCCCAGCATTTT. It translates to CASGLEAGNQPQHF. The chain joins TRBV12-5 to TRBJ1-5; D is perhaps TRBD1 (5 bases). Looked up from germline, CDR1 is LGHNT and CDR2 is FRNRAP. Trimming removed 1 base at V and 4 bases at J, with 8 bases between. The CDR3 covers 14 residues.

CDR3 loop: CASSRTRGEQFF. The CDR3 DNA reads as TGTGCCAGCAGTCGGACGCGCGGGGAGCAGTTCTTC. The chain links TRBV6-1 to TRBJ2-1, with D possibly TRBD2 on 5 matching bases. The V and J ends lost 5 bases and 10 bases respectively, with 12 bases between them. Germline assignment: CDR1 MNHNS and CDR2 SASEGT. The CDR3 loop spans 12 amino acids.

The chain combines TRBV29-1 with TRBJ1-2; D is unclear. In germline, CDR1 is SQVTM, CDR2 ANQGSEA. The CDR3 covers 13 residues. Trimming left V 4 bases short and J 7 bases short, with 16 bases between. The CDR3 reads CSVVNSGVSGYTF. The DNA of the CDR3 is TGCAGCGTTGTAAATTCCGGGGTCTCTGGCTACACCTTC. Filled out from reference TRBV29-1 and TRBJ1-2, the complete variable domain reads SAVISQKPSRDICQRGTSLTIQCQVDSQVTMMFWYRQQPGQSLTLIATANQGSEATYESGFVIDKFPISRPNLTFSTLTVSNMSPEDSSIYLCSVVNSGVSGYTFGSGTRLTVV.

This chain uses TRBV5-4 with TRBJ2-3, with D unresolved. CDR1 is SGHNT, CDR2 YYREEE, per germline (reference sequence). Trimming pared 4 bases from V and 5 bases from J, leaving 23 bases between. CDR3 length: 17 amino acids. This CDR3 reads CASSPRPAGDFKDTQYF. The CDR3 coding sequence is TGTGCCAGCAGCCCCCGACCGGCCGGTGACTTTAAAGATACGCAGTATTTT.

This clone has only one observation. The V and J genes are TRBV2 and TRBJ1-5; D is unresolved. V was clipped by 5 bases and J by 4 bases, with 24 bases between them. Germline-derived CDR1 and CDR2 are SNHLY and FYNNEI. The CDR3 runs 18 residues. CDR3 sequence: CASSFRGSAPRSNQPQHF. DNA of the CDR3: TGTGCCAGCAGTTTCCGTGGGTCAGCCCCACGATCGAATCAGCCCCAGCATTTT.

The chain couples TRBV5-4 to TRBJ2-1; D unresolved. The germline CDR1 and CDR2 sequences are SGHNT and YYREEE (reference sequence). Trimming shortened V by 0 bases and J by 8 bases, and 9 bases separated the two germline ends. The CDR3 totals 13 residues. The CDR3 nucleotides are TGTGCCAGCAGCTTGGTGCCAGCCGATGAGCAGTTCTTC. As protein: CASSLVPADEQFF.

The chain uses TRBV10-2 and TRBJ2-3; 9 bases fit TRBD1. The CDR3 has 16 residues. V lost 7 bases to trimming and J lost 2 bases; unmatched junction nucleotides: 10. Germline CDR1 and CDR2: WSHSY and SAAADI. The CDR3 loop is CASMRTGELHTDTQYF. CDR3 bases: TGCGCCAGCATGAGGACAGGGGAACTTCACACAGATACGCAGTATTTT.

The J gene is TRBJ1-2, the V gene TRBV5-6; 7 bases align to TRBD1. CDR3 length: 13 amino acids. Germline loops: CDR1 SGHDT, CDR2 YYEEEE. Losses at the gene ends were 3 bases for V and 3 bases for J; bases not matched to a gene: 2. The CDR3 DNA follows: TGTGCCAGCAGCTCAGGGGGTGACTATGGCTACACCTTC. This translates into CASSSGGDYGYTF.

This clone was recorded once. V and J are TRBV6-5 and TRBJ1-1; D is undetermined. The germline V and J ends were trimmed by 2 bases and 2 bases, with 6 bases remaining between them. The CDR3 has 13 residues. Germline assignment: CDR1 MNHEY and CDR2 SVGAGI. CDR3 sequence (DNA): TGTGCCAGCAGTTACGGCAGAAACACTGAAGCTTTCTTT. This gives the protein CASSYGRNTEAFF.

This chain links TRBV11-2 with TRBJ2-5, with 8 bases matching TRBD1. After removal of 5 bases from V and 7 bases from J, the junction contained 9 bases not matched to a gene. Per the germline V gene, CDR1 is SGHAT and CDR2 is FQNNGV. The CDR3 sequence is 14 residues long. CDR3 region: CASSARQGTATQYF. The CDR3 bases are TGTGCCAGCAGCGCACGACAGGGGACAGCGACCCAGTACTTC. Variable domain in full (rest from reference TRBV11-2 and TRBJ2-5): EAGVAQSPRYKIIEKRQSVAFWCNPISGHATLYWYQQILGQGPKLLIQFQNNGVVDDSQLPKDRFSAERLKGVDSTLKIQPAKLEDSAVYLCASSARQGTATQYFGPGTRLLVL.

The table lists this clone with a few counts. The chain carries TRBV27 and TRBJ1-2, with D perhaps TRBD1 (5 bases). The CDR3 is 13 residues long. V lost 1 base to trimming and J lost 8 bases, with 11 bases between them. The V gene's germline CDR1 is MNHEY and CDR2 SMNVEV (reference sequence). The CDR3 sequence: CASSLWQGEGYTF. CDR3 DNA: TGTGCCAGCAGTTTATGGCAGGGAGAGGGCTACACCTTC.

This chain connects TRBV4-1 to TRBJ1-6; possibly TRBD1 for D (5 bases). CDR1 MGHRA and CDR2 YSYEKL come from the germline V gene. V was clipped by 3 bases and J by 13 bases, with 13 bases between them. The CDR3 runs 13 residues. CDR3 sequence: CASSQAREGPLHF. As DNA, the CDR3 is TGCGCCAGCAGCCAGGCCAGGGAGGGTCCCCTCCACTTT.

This sequence joins TRBV5-1 and TRBJ1-1; 10 nucleotides agree with TRBD1. There are 14 residues in the CDR3. Germline-derived CDR1 and CDR2 are SGHRS and YFSETQ. The J segment lost 1 base and the V segment lost 6 bases, leaving 3 bases of the junction unmatched. The CDR3 is CASNRQGANTEAFF. DNA of the CDR3: TGCGCCAGCAACCGACAGGGGGCGAACACTGAAGCTTTCTTT.

V usage is TRBV28 and J usage is TRBJ2-1; D may correspond to TRBD1 or TRBD2 (5 bases each). The germline gives CDR1 MDHEN, CDR2 SYDVKM. V was shortened by 6 bases and J by 13 bases, with 13 bases between the two germline ends. This CDR3 has 11 residues. The CDR3, as DNA: TGTGCCAGCAGCGCGGTGGGGGTACAGTTCTTC. Encoded protein: CASSAVGVQFF.

This clone was detected once. V usage is TRBV5-5 and J usage is TRBJ2-5; 8 nucleotides align to TRBD2. The CDR3 sequence is 15 residues long. From germline, CDR1 is SGHKS and CDR2 YYEKEE (reference sequence). V was clipped by 2 bases and J by 5 bases; unmatched bases: 8. The CDR3 sequence: CASSFQRGGGETQYF. DNA for the CDR3: TGTGCCAGCAGCTTCCAACGGGGGGGCGGTGAGACCCAGTACTTC. The whole variable domain, filled in from reference TRBV5-5 and TRBJ2-5, reads DAGVTQSPTHLIKTRGQQVTLRCSPISGHKSVSWYQQVLGQGPQFIFQYYEKEERGRGNFPDRFSARQFPNYSSELNVNALLLGDSALYLCASSFQRGGGETQYFGPGTRLLVL.

The chain has TRBV5-1 and TRBJ2-1; D gene ambiguous. The CDR3 is made up of 16 amino acids. The germline V gene encodes CDR1 SGHRS and CDR2 YFSETQ. V lost 4 bases and J lost 0, with 14 bases in between. Written as DNA, the CDR3 is TGCGCCAGCAGCCGGACCGCCATGAGCTCCTACAATGAGCAGTTCTTC. Translating it yields CASSRTAMSSYNEQFF.

This clone appeared once. This sequence joins TRBV27 and TRBJ2-5; possible D gene TRBD2, 7 bases. The CDR3 has 16 residues. V was trimmed by 0 bases and J by 4 bases, leaving 15 bases between them. Germline CDR1 is MNHEY and CDR2 is SMNVEV (reference sequence). The CDR3 region has the DNA TGTGCCAGCAGTTTATCCCGGGGAGGGGGTGGAGAGACCCAGTACTTC. It encodes CASSLSRGGGGETQYF.

This clone is termed medium-sized (0.01 to 0.1%). The chain combines TRBV19 with TRBJ1-1; D unresolved. The ends were cut back, 6 bases at V and 1 base at J, with 9 bases in the middle. This CDR3 region has 13 residues. The germline V gene encodes CDR1 LNHDA and CDR2 SQIVND (reference sequence). CDR3 sequence (DNA): TGTGCCAGTAGAAGGGAGGGGAACACTGAAGCTTTCTTT. It yields the protein CASRREGNTEAFF.

This clone was detected only a few times. The chain links TRBV6-6 to TRBJ2-2; the match to TRBD1 covers 8 bases. This CDR3 spans 14 amino acids. The V segment lost 5 bases and the J segment 5 bases; nucleotides outside the gene matches: 4. Per germline, CDR1 MNHNY and CDR2 SVGAGI (reference sequence). The chain's CDR3 is CASSADRGTGELFF. CDR3 bases: TGTGCCAGCAGTGCTGACAGGGGAACCGGGGAGCTGTTTTTT.

To note about this clone: Sequence at one end of the junction differs from germline and may be a read error. The gene calls are TRBV2 and TRBJ2-1; 8 nucleotides line up with TRBD2. Per the germline V gene, CDR1 is SNHLY and CDR2 is FYNNEI. The CDR3 has 15 amino acids. The CDR3 spells CATSERGGDYNEQFF. The CDR3 region has the DNA TGTGCCACCAGTGAACGGGGGGGGGACTACAATGAGCAGTTCTTC.